The table lists the clone carrying this TCR beta chain with a few counts. No antigen is known for it. Germline V gene sequence: CDR1 SGHTA, CDR2 FQGNSA. After removal of 3 bases from V and 6 bases from J, the junction contained 4 bases not matched to a gene. The CDR3 runs to 13 residues. This entry comes from a study of response to subunit inactivated influenza vaccine. Study conclusions and caveats: The study's authors posited that every seasonal influenza vaccination enlists few new T cells.

One entry per CDR3 protein, called by TCRdb with MiXCR from the RT-PCR reads. The sample has about 700,000 distinct CDR3 sequences; approximately 14% are singletons. This chain joins TRBV7-2 and TRBJ2-5; 7 bases line up with TRBD1. The clonotype originates from a man aged 50 or older who received an inactivated influenza vaccine. Material: PBMCs from blood, obtained less than 13 days after vaccination. The CDR3 DNA is TGTGCCAGCAGCTTTACAGGGGAAAAGACCCAGTACTTC. Its translation: CASSFTGEKTQYF.